This T cell receptor beta chain was recovered during a study of Graves' ophthalmopathy and Graves' hyperthyroidism. Scientists amplified the TCR beta CDR3 regions from RNA transcripts. Amplification began with first-round RT-PCR using HTBI primers, then second-round multiplex PCR was performed. TCRdb itself ran the multiplex PCR reads through MiXCR, one entry per CDR3 protein. The sample contains a few hundred thousand distinct CDR3 sequences, around 20% of which appear only once. On this clonotype: Its antigen is unidentified.

Absence of ophthalmopathy within 18 months of follow-up defined stable hyperthyroidism. Hyperthyroidism patients had new diagnoses, durations under 2 months, and ages of 18 to 65. Patients were left out if they had other autoimmune diseases, uncontrolled infections, pregnancy or lactation. General study results and limits: Blood repertoires reportedly contained most expanded thyroid clonotypes above 0.001 frequency.

CDR3 length: 15 residues. Germline V gene lookup returns CDR1 MDHEN and CDR2 SYDVKM. Trimming removed 3 bases from V and 6 bases from J, with 17 bases in between. The sample taken for sequencing was peripheral blood. The chain recombines TRBV28 with TRBJ1-2, with a possible D match to TRBD1 (5 bases). This TCR was sampled from a young woman with stable Graves' hyperthyroidism. CDR3 sequence: CASSFRPGRSNGYTF. CDR3 nucleotides: TGTGCCAGCAGTTTCCGGCCGGGACGGTCTAATGGCTACACCTTC.